The rows below give T cell receptor beta chains drawn from one sample of a study of identical twins. In TCRdb, the 5' RACE reads were re-called with MiXCR into one record per CDR3 protein. The table lists a few hundred thousand distinct CDR3 sequences, approximately 9.6% of them singletons. The same sample was also used in a study of yellow fever vaccine responses in identical twins.

Sequencing was performed on PBMCs. The source of these receptors is a woman between 18 and 30 years old in good health. Both conserved end residues are part of each CDR3. D genes are given only for firm matches. Clone size is stated in some rows and not others, as once, few, many or a class when expanded.

j_call: TRBJ1-6; d_call: NA; clone_size: few; v_call: TRBV28; cdr3_aa: CASSLGLRKRTYNSPLHF; cdr3_nt: TGTGCCAGCAGTTTAGGGTTACGGAAGAGGACCTATAATTCACCCCTCCACTTT
j_call: TRBJ2-2; d_call: NA; clone_size: few; v_call: TRBV12-3/TRBV12-4; cdr3_aa: CASSPVERTGELFF; cdr3_nt: TGTGCCAGCAGCCCCGTTGAGAGAACCGGGGAGCTGTTTTTT
j_call: TRBJ2-5; d_call: TRBD2; clone_size: NA; v_call: TRBV7-2; cdr3_aa: CASSPGLRGGGGETQYF; cdr3_nt: TGTGCCAGCAGCCCCGGCTTGCGCGGGGGGGGAGGGGAGACCCAGTACTTC
j_call: TRBJ1-2; d_call: NA; clone_size: NA; v_call: TRBV5-1; cdr3_aa: CASSPEGDYGYTF; cdr3_nt: TGCGCCAGCAGCCCAGAGGGGGACTATGGCTACACCTTC
j_call: TRBJ2-2; d_call: TRBD2; clone_size: many; v_call: TRBV12-3/TRBV12-4; cdr3_aa: CASRRGLASVGELFF; cdr3_nt: TGTGCCAGCAGGCGGGGACTAGCGAGTGTCGGGGAGCTGTTTTTT
j_call: TRBJ2-7; d_call: TRBD1; clone_size: NA; v_call: TRBV5-1; cdr3_aa: CASSLEAGGWYEQYF; cdr3_nt: TGCGCCAGCAGCTTGGAGGCAGGGGGCTGGTACGAGCAGTACTTC
j_call: TRBJ2-2; d_call: NA; clone_size: NA; v_call: TRBV5-1; cdr3_aa: CASKQQGDNTGELFF; cdr3_nt: TGCGCCAGCAAACAACAGGGAGACAACACCGGGGAGCTGTTTTTT
j_call: TRBJ2-5; d_call: NA; clone_size: NA; v_call: TRBV20-1; cdr3_aa: CSADDYQQETQYF; cdr3_nt: TGCAGTGCTGATGACTACCAACAAGAGACCCAGTACTTC
j_call: TRBJ2-7; d_call: TRBD1; clone_size: many; v_call: TRBV2; cdr3_aa: CASSDQGDRARFRSYEQYF; cdr3_nt: TGTGCCAGCAGTGACCAGGGGGACAGGGCTCGATTTAGGTCCTACGAGCAGTACTTC
j_call: TRBJ2-3; d_call: NA; clone_size: NA; v_call: TRBV11-3; cdr3_aa: CASSPWASASTDTQYF; cdr3_nt: TGTGCCAGCAGCCCATGGGCCAGCGCTTCCACAGATACGCAGTATTTT
j_call: TRBJ2-7; d_call: NA; clone_size: many; v_call: TRBV6-2/TRBV6-3; cdr3_aa: CASSPWDRAYEQYF; cdr3_nt: TGTGCCAGCAGTCCTTGGGACCGAGCCTACGAGCAGTACTTC
j_call: TRBJ2-7; d_call: NA; clone_size: NA; v_call: TRBV6-5; cdr3_aa: CASSYEGVVNSYEQYF; cdr3_nt: TGTGCCAGCAGTTACGAGGGGGTGGTCAACTCCTACGAGCAGTACTTC
j_call: TRBJ1-5; d_call: TRBD1; clone_size: NA; v_call: TRBV12-3/TRBV12-4; cdr3_aa: CASSSGGPKPQHF; cdr3_nt: TGTGCCAGCTCTTCAGGGGGCCCGAAACCCCAGCATTTT
j_call: TRBJ2-1; d_call: NA; clone_size: NA; v_call: TRBV7-2; cdr3_aa: CASSFRRAPEGKQFF; cdr3_nt: TGTGCCAGCAGCTTCCGCCGGGCCCCCGAGGGGAAGCAGTTCTTC
j_call: TRBJ1-4; d_call: NA; clone_size: NA; v_call: TRBV11-2; cdr3_aa: CASSPSGRGTNEKLFF; cdr3_nt: TGTGCCAGCAGCCCCTCCGGAAGGGGCACTAATGAAAAACTGTTTTTT
j_call: TRBJ2-5; d_call: NA; clone_size: few; v_call: TRBV4-1; cdr3_aa: CANGVARETQYF; cdr3_nt: TGCGCCAACGGGGTTGCCCGAGAGACCCAGTACTTC
j_call: TRBJ2-7; d_call: TRBD1; clone_size: NA; v_call: TRBV20-1; cdr3_aa: CSASDRDYEQYF; cdr3_nt: TGCAGTGCTAGTGACAGGGACTACGAGCAGTACTTC
j_call: TRBJ2-1; d_call: NA; clone_size: NA; v_call: TRBV7-8; cdr3_aa: CASSLVSGGLVQPEFF; cdr3_nt: TGTGCCAGCAGCTTAGTATCTGGTGGTCTGGTCCAACCGGAGTTCTTC
j_call: TRBJ2-7; d_call: TRBD1; clone_size: NA; v_call: TRBV20-1; cdr3_aa: CSARTMGDRGHEQYF; cdr3_nt: TGCAGTGCTAGAACCATGGGGGACAGGGGTCACGAGCAGTACTTC
j_call: TRBJ1-2; d_call: TRBD1; clone_size: many; v_call: TRBV20-1; cdr3_aa: CSASGDRGVYGYTF; cdr3_nt: TGCAGTGCTAGCGGGGACAGGGGGGTCTATGGCTACACCTTC
j_call: TRBJ2-1; d_call: TRBD2; clone_size: few; v_call: TRBV7-2; cdr3_aa: CASSFSGSENEQFF; cdr3_nt: TGTGCCAGCAGCTTTAGCGGGAGTGAAAATGAGCAGTTCTTC
j_call: TRBJ2-2; d_call: NA; clone_size: many; v_call: TRBV27; cdr3_aa: CASGQLMNTGELFF; cdr3_nt: TGTGCCAGCGGACAACTAATGAACACCGGGGAGCTGTTTTTT
j_call: TRBJ1-6; d_call: NA; clone_size: NA; v_call: TRBV27; cdr3_aa: CASQAAGREDSPLHF; cdr3_nt: TGTGCCAGCCAAGCCGCAGGCAGGGAGGATTCACCCCTCCACTTT
j_call: TRBJ2-7; d_call: NA; clone_size: few; v_call: TRBV4-3; cdr3_aa: CASSQAPGEHYEQYF; cdr3_nt: TGCGCCAGCAGCCAAGCGCCAGGGGAACACTACGAGCAGTACTTC
j_call: TRBJ2-7; d_call: NA; clone_size: few; v_call: TRBV5-8; cdr3_aa: CASSLPSEQYF; cdr3_nt: TGTGCCAGCAGCTTGCCGTCTGAGCAGTACTTC
j_call: TRBJ2-7; d_call: NA; clone_size: NA; v_call: TRBV7-8; cdr3_aa: CASSYRDSSYEQYF; cdr3_nt: TGTGCCAGCAGCTATCGGGATAGCTCCTACGAGCAGTACTTC
j_call: TRBJ2-3; d_call: NA; clone_size: few; v_call: TRBV5-1; cdr3_aa: CASSHATPVGRRRLTDTQYF; cdr3_nt: TGCGCCAGCAGCCACGCTACACCCGTGGGGAGGAGAAGGCTCACAGATACGCAGTATTTT
j_call: TRBJ2-1; d_call: NA; clone_size: NA; v_call: TRBV29-1; cdr3_aa: CSVTSIHEQFF; cdr3_nt: TGCAGCGTGACTAGTATCCATGAGCAGTTCTTC
j_call: TRBJ2-1; d_call: NA; clone_size: NA; v_call: TRBV27; cdr3_aa: CASSLSPSPYNEQFF; cdr3_nt: TGTGCCAGCAGTTTATCCCCCTCCCCTTACAATGAGCAGTTCTTC
j_call: TRBJ2-7; d_call: TRBD1; clone_size: NA; v_call: TRBV28; cdr3_aa: CASRGQGTIGPQQYF; cdr3_nt: TGTGCCAGCAGGGGACAGGGGACTATCGGCCCGCAGCAGTACTTC
j_call: TRBJ2-1; d_call: TRBD2; clone_size: NA; v_call: TRBV7-8; cdr3_aa: CASSLTGSGRKNNNEQFF; cdr3_nt: TGTGCCAGCAGCTTAACCGGGAGCGGGAGGAAGAACAACAATGAGCAGTTCTTC
j_call: TRBJ2-7; d_call: TRBD2; clone_size: few; v_call: TRBV7-9; cdr3_aa: CASSFGLDEQYF; cdr3_nt: TGTGCCAGCAGCTTCGGACTAGACGAGCAGTACTTC